This TCR beta chain was captured by sequencing in a study of cytomegalovirus exposure and HLA in healthy donors. Study-level points and caveats: TCR sequences were mostly rare, though some public TCRs occurred in many donors.

The CDR3 has 12 amino acids. CDR1 ENHRY and CDR2 SYGVKD come from the germline V gene. V was trimmed by 6 bases and J by 6 bases, leaving 12 bases between them. A note on this clone: No antigen is known for it.

60 Vbeta and 13 Jbeta primers were used in PCR. Profiling relied on immunoSEQ multiplex PCR, and the TCRdb table lists in-frame clones only, not all of them. Of fewer than 150,000 clones listed, around 76% were seen once; the top ten hold about 30%. The receptor was isolated from a man aged 55 to 69 in good health and CMV-seropositive. Sequenced: PBMCs. The chain carries TRBV10-3 and TRBJ2-7; D is undetermined. The CDR3 loop reads CAISAGSGEQYF. In DNA, the CDR3 is TGTGCCATCAGCGCAGGTTCAGGCGAGCAGTACTTC.